The source of this T cell receptor (beta chain) is a study of cytomegalovirus exposure and HLA in healthy donors. For the study at large: Among the roughly 370 genotyped donors, 70% to 85% were placed in the Caucasian-associated ancestry cluster.

Germline CDR1 and CDR2: KGHSH and LQKENI. The CDR3 has 14 amino acids. Trimming took off 1 base at V and 1 base at J, with 4 bases between the two ends. It was with 60 Vbeta and 13 Jbeta primers that the PCR ran. Clones were read by immunoSEQ multiplex PCR, and TCRdb kept only the in-frame ones, dropping some. Here the sample spans roughly 86,000 clones, roughly 85% being singletons. Sequences were obtained from PBMCs. The sequence was obtained from a female donor in good health and CMV-seronegative. This chain connects TRBV18 to TRBJ2-2, with unresolved D. CDR3 sequence: CASSPRRNTGELFF. In nucleotides, the CDR3 is TGTGCCAGCTCACCACGGAGGAACACCGGGGAGCTGTTTTTT.